These 32 T cell receptor beta chains originate from one sample sequenced in a study of CD8+ T cells in alopecia areata. This sample's treatment: oral pan-JAK inhibitor, 5-10 mg twice daily. Extraction and reverse transcription of RNA yielded cDNA as the sequencing template. Sequencing was performed with immunoSEQ multiplex PCR; in TCRdb, only in-frame clones are kept and a portion is missing. The data contain about 200,000 clones, around 65% of them seen just once; the ten biggest clones take up more than 3.5%. Material: CD4+ T cells sorted from blood, obtained at week 4, from a patient treated with tofacitinib. The source of these receptors is a human donor with alopecia areata.

The chain joins TRBV2 to TRBJ2-7; D perhaps matches TRBD1 (5 bases). CDR3 size: 13 residues. Germline V lookup: CDR1 SNHLY, CDR2 FYNNEI. Trimming took off 7 bases at V and 0 bases at J, with 10 bases between the two ends. The CDR3 reads CASNYRSSYEQYF. The CDR3 DNA sequence: TGTGCCAGCAACTACAGGAGCTCCTACGAGCAGTACTTC.

Here the CDR3 reads CSVGGGGPATYEQYF. The CDR3 DNA sequence: TGCAGCGTTGGGGGCGGGGGGCCCGCTACCTACGAGCAGTACTTC. The chain links TRBV29-1 to TRBJ2-7; 8 bases line up with TRBD2. Germline CDR1 and CDR2: SQVTM and ANQGSEA. V was pared by 4 bases and J by 2 bases, with 10 bases of the junction left unmatched. The CDR3 consists of 15 residues.

V gene TRBV2 combines with J gene TRBJ2-7; D gene unclear. CDR1 SNHLY and CDR2 FYNNEI come from the germline V gene. The ends were cut back, 0 bases at V and 5 bases at J, with 17 bases in the middle. This CDR3 contains 16 residues. The CDR3 nucleotides read TGTGCCAGCAGTGAAGCGCTTTCGGGCGAAACCGACGAGCAGTACTTC. Translated, it gives CASSEALSGETDEQYF.

The rearrangement uses TRBV5-1 and TRBJ1-3, with a tentative D call TRBD1 (5 bases). Germline V CDR1 and CDR2: SGHRS, YFSETQ. V was trimmed by 3 bases and J by 0 bases, leaving 10 bases between them. CDR3 length: 15 amino acids. The CDR3 here is CASSSTANSGNTIYF. The CDR3 DNA is TGCGCCAGCAGCTCGACAGCTAACTCTGGAAACACCATATATTTT.

The chain employs TRBV18 and TRBJ2-1; 10 nucleotides match TRBD2. This CDR3 comprises 16 residues. Trimming removed 5 bases from V and 8 bases from J; junction bases left unmatched: 12. Germline V gene data show CDR1 as KGHSH and CDR2 as LQKENI. The CDR3 sequence is CASSTGGTSDVHEQFF. In DNA, the CDR3 is TGTGCCAGCTCAACGGGAGGGACTAGCGATGTACATGAGCAGTTCTTC.

The J gene is TRBJ1-5, the V gene TRBV27; D is unclear. The CDR3 is 15 residues long. With 6 bases removed from V and 0 bases from J, the gap between germline ends came to 12 bases. Germline V gene sequence: CDR1 MNHEY, CDR2 SMNVEV (reference sequence). This chain's CDR3 is CASRGMGSSNQPQHF. The CDR3 coding sequence is TGTGCCAGCAGGGGGATGGGGTCTAGCAATCAGCCCCAGCATTTT.

The V gene is TRBV5-1, the J gene TRBJ2-7; D might be TRBD1 (5 bases). Germline assignment: CDR1 SGHRS and CDR2 YFSETQ. This CDR3 spans 15 amino acids. Trimming shortened V by 0 bases and J by 6 bases, and 16 bases separated the two germline ends. The CDR3 nucleotides are TGCGCCAGCAGCTTGGCAGGGTACGCCACTTCCGAGCAGTACTTC. This gives the protein CASSLAGYATSEQYF.

This clone was counted between two and nine times. The CDR3 bases are TGTGCCAGCAGCCATCCCACGAGGGGCCCTCAAGAGACCCAGTACTTC. Encoded protein: CASSHPTRGPQETQYF. The chain is built from TRBV7-2 and TRBJ2-5, with D perhaps given as TRBD1 or TRBD2 (5 bases each). Germline loops: CDR1 SGHTA, CDR2 FQGNSA. With 5 bases removed from V and 2 bases from J, the gap between germline ends came to 18 bases. The CDR3 has 16 amino acids.

Notes on this clone: Germline is not matched at one junction end, which may reflect a read error. The chain combines TRBV2 with TRBJ1-5, with D possibly being TRBD1 (6 bases). Looked up from germline, CDR1 is SNHLY and CDR2 is FYNNEI. This CDR3 spans 14 amino acids. The DNA for the CDR3 is TGTGCCAGCAGCGAAGGGGGAGACAATCAGCCCCAGCATTTT. Translated: CASSEGGDNQPQHF.

The genes are TRBV11-2 and TRBJ2-7, with D possibly matching TRBD1 (6 bases). This CDR3 spans 13 amino acids. The V gene lost 7 bases and the J gene lost 4 bases, with 14 bases spanning the gap. Germline-derived CDR1 and CDR2 are SGHAT and FQNNGV. The CDR3 DNA follows: TGTGCCAGCACGTCAGGGGTTTCTTACGAGCAGTACTTC. Translation gives CASTSGVSYEQYF.

This sequence joins TRBV5-6 and TRBJ1-4; TRBD1 agrees at 8 bases. Trimming at V came to 3 bases and at J to 9 bases, leaving 13 bases not matched to a gene. The CDR3 has 16 amino acids. Germline V gives CDR1 SGHDT, CDR2 YYEEEE. The CDR3 nucleotides are TGTGCCAGCAGCTCGATGACAGGGGAGGTGGGCAAAAAACTGTTTTTT. This gives the protein CASSSMTGEVGKKLFF.

This clone was found once. The V gene is TRBV27, the J gene TRBJ2-2; D may match TRBD1 or TRBD2 (6 bases each). Germline loops: CDR1 MNHEY, CDR2 SMNVEV (reference sequence). There are 15 residues in the CDR3. Trimming removed 3 bases at V and 4 bases at J, with 12 bases between. Here the CDR3 reads CASSLVRGRTGELFF. CDR3 nucleotides: TGTGCCAGCAGTTTGGTTCGGGGGCGCACCGGGGAGCTGTTTTTT.

The chain combines TRBV11-2 with TRBJ2-1; D is uncertain. The length of the CDR3 is 11 residues. The germline CDR1 and CDR2 sequences are SGHAT and FQNNGV. Trimming removed 3 bases at V and 6 bases at J, with 3 bases between. The CDR3 is CASSLGNEQFF. The DNA for the CDR3 is TGTGCCAGCAGCTTGGGCAATGAGCAGTTCTTC.

This rearrangement joins TRBV9 to TRBJ1-2, with D unresolved. CDR1 SGDLS and CDR2 YYNGEE come from the germline V gene. Deletions cut 0 bases from V and 1 base from J, with 19 bases between. The CDR3 totals 18 residues. The CDR3: CASSVGFGQAGNNYGYTF. In DNA form, the CDR3 reads TGTGCCAGCAGCGTAGGCTTCGGGCAGGCTGGGAATAACTATGGCTACACCTTC.

This clone was counted only a few times. The chain combines TRBV4-1 with TRBJ1-1; D ambiguous. The CDR3 contains 15 residues. The V gene's germline CDR1 is MGHRA and CDR2 YSYEKL. Trimming shortened V by 1 base and J by 4 bases, and 13 bases separated the two germline ends. The CDR3 loop reads CASSQGFPSVTEAFF. The CDR3 nucleotides are TGCGCCAGCAGCCAAGGATTCCCTTCGGTCACTGAAGCTTTCTTT.

V gene TRBV6-5 combines with J gene TRBJ1-2; 9 positions match TRBD1. The trim removed 5 bases at V and 4 bases at J, leaving 8 bases unmatched. This CDR3 is built from 15 residues. CDR1 MNHEY and CDR2 SVGAGI come from the germline V gene. Written as DNA, the CDR3 is TGTGCCAGCAGTCCTACAGGGGGCGCCGGCTATGGCTACACCTTC. Translating gives CASSPTGGAGYGYTF.

This clone was seen just once. The CDR3 sequence: CASSPDGSPLHF. CDR3 bases: TGTGCCAGCAGCCCCGATGGATCACCCCTCCACTTT. The chain combines TRBV7-9 with TRBJ1-6; D is uncertain. Looked up from germline, CDR1 is SEHNR and CDR2 is FQNEAQ (reference sequence). V was cut by 5 bases and J by 10 bases, with 9 bases left in between. CDR3 length: 12 residues.

Details on this clone: The same CDR3 also results from other DNA sequences found in this sample. This chain joins TRBV7-2 and TRBJ1-2; possibly TRBD1 for D (6 bases). The V and J ends lost 5 bases and 3 bases respectively, with 10 bases between them. Germline CDR1 reads SGHTA; CDR2 reads FQGNSA. CDR3 length: 13 amino acids. The CDR3 bases are TGTGCCAGCAGCCCGGGACAAGACTATGGCTACACCTTC. It codes for CASSPGQDYGYTF.

The chain couples TRBV29-1 to TRBJ1-4; D is unclear. Trimming shortened V by 7 bases and J by 0 bases, and 12 bases separated the two germline ends. CDR3 length: 14 amino acids. Germline V CDR1 and CDR2: SQVTM, ANQGSEA. The CDR3 loop is CSASLPATNEKLFF. The CDR3 bases are TGCAGCGCCTCGCTGCCTGCAACTAATGAAAAACTGTTTTTT.

V and J are TRBV6-5 and TRBJ2-5; D gene ambiguous. Germline-derived CDR1 and CDR2 are MNHEY and SVGAGI. V was cut by 3 bases and J by 1 base, with 15 bases left in between. This CDR3 has 16 amino acids. The CDR3 bases are TGTGCCAGCAGTTATCATTCTAGGACCGGCCAAGAGACCCAGTACTTC. It specifies CASSYHSRTGQETQYF.

The chain links TRBV10-3 to TRBJ2-3; D unresolved. Germline CDR1 reads ENHRY; CDR2 reads SYGVKD. This CDR3 has 10 amino acids. V was pared by 8 bases and J by 5 bases, with 5 bases between. The CDR3 reads CAIGLDTQYF. Written as DNA, the CDR3 is TGTGCCATCGGTCTAGATACGCAGTATTTT.

This chain uses TRBV2 with TRBJ2-1; no definite D call. The CDR3 runs 14 residues. The V gene lost 7 bases and the J gene lost 0 bases, with 10 bases spanning the gap. Germline CDR1 SNHLY, CDR2 FYNNEI. CDR3 nucleotides: TGTGCCAGCAAAGTCATGAGCTCCTACAATGAGCAGTTCTTC. This sequence encodes CASKVMSSYNEQFF.

This clone was observed a few times. The chain carries TRBV5-6 and TRBJ2-3; a weak D match, TRBD2 (5 bases). This CDR3 contains 16 residues. In germline, CDR1 is SGHDT, CDR2 YYEEEE. With 2 bases removed from V and 2 bases from J, the gap between germline ends came to 15 bases. The CDR3 DNA is TGTGCCAGCAGCTTAAGATCTGACGGGATCACAGATACGCAGTATTTT. Translating gives CASSLRSDGITDTQYF.

The chain recombines TRBV7-2 with TRBJ2-1; 12 bases align to TRBD2. The germline CDR1 and CDR2 sequences are SGHTA and FQGNSA. CDR3 length equals 15 residues. V lost 4 bases, J lost 9 bases, and 7 bases stayed unmatched. The CDR3 DNA sequence: TGTGCCAGCAGCTCTCCTAGCGGGGGGGCGGGTGAGCAGTTCTTC. It yields the protein CASSSPSGGAGEQFF.

The rearrangement links TRBV30 to TRBJ2-7; D is undetermined. The CDR3 is 11 amino acids. Trimming removed 2 bases at V and 4 bases at J, with 6 bases between. Germline CDR1 is GTSNPN and CDR2 is SVGIG (reference sequence). This CDR3 is CAWSRTYEQYF. CDR3 coding DNA: TGTGCCTGGAGTCGCACTTACGAGCAGTACTTC.

This clone was recorded a few times. The J gene is TRBJ2-3, the V gene TRBV4-1, with 9 nucleotides matching TRBD1. Trimming removed 1 base from V and 3 bases from J; junction bases left unmatched: 2. The germline gives CDR1 MGHRA, CDR2 YSYEKL. The CDR3 covers 15 residues. In DNA, the CDR3 is TGCGCCAGCAGCCAAGTACAGGGGGCAACAGATACGCAGTATTTT. Amino acids: CASSQVQGATDTQYF.

This clone has a handful of counts. The rearrangement links TRBV18 to TRBJ1-1; D unresolved. The length of the CDR3 is 14 residues. Trimming left V 6 bases short and J 5 bases short, with 16 bases between. CDR1 is KGHSH, CDR2 LQKENI, per germline. Here the CDR3 reads CASSPRGVGTEAFF. The CDR3 DNA reads as TGTGCCAGCTCGCCGCGCGGGGTTGGGACTGAAGCTTTCTTT.

The V gene is TRBV14, the J gene TRBJ2-5; possible D gene TRBD1, 5 bases. The V end was cut by 2 bases, the J end by 3 bases, with 10 bases between. CDR1 SGHDN and CDR2 FVKESK come from the germline V gene. CDR3 length: 14 amino acids. CDR3 loop: CASSQFRREETQYF. The CDR3 DNA reads TGTGCCAGCAGCCAATTTCGCAGGGAAGAGACCCAGTACTTC. Complete variable domain (other parts from reference TRBV14 and TRBJ2-5): EAGVTQFPSHSVIEKGQTVTLRCDPISGHDNLYWYRRVMGKEIKFLLHFVKESKQDESGMPNNRFLAERTGGTYSTLKVQPAELEDSGVYFCASSQFRREETQYFGPGTRLLVL.

This chain links TRBV5-1 with TRBJ2-5, with 11 bases that match TRBD2. Germline assignment: CDR1 SGHRS and CDR2 YFSETQ. This CDR3 has 16 residues. The V segment lost 0 bases and the J segment 1 base; nucleotides outside the gene matches: 2. DNA of the CDR3: TGCGCCAGCAGCTTGGTTCTAGCGGGGGGCCAAGAGACCCAGTACTTC. It specifies CASSLVLAGGQETQYF.

J is TRBJ1-2 and V is TRBV29-1; D possibly corresponds to TRBD1 (5 bases). The CDR3 loop spans 11 amino acids. Germline CDR1 and CDR2: SQVTM and ANQGSEA. Trimming took 7 bases from V and 8 from J, leaving 14 bases between them. The CDR3 bases are TGCAGCGCTTGGGGGGATCGAGGCTACACCTTC. Translated: CSAWGDRGYTF.

This clone occurred once. The gene calls are TRBV5-6 and TRBJ2-5; 13 nucleotides align to TRBD2. Looked up from germline, CDR1 is SGHDT and CDR2 is YYEEEE. The CDR3 totals 17 residues. V trimming: 3 bases; J trimming: 1 base; junction bases outside the gene matches: 6. The CDR3, as DNA: TGTGCCAGCAGCTCCGGACTAGCGGGGGACGTCCAAGAGACCCAGTACTTC. Its protein is CASSSGLAGDVQETQYF.

This clone was detected only a few times. This chain links TRBV11-2 with TRBJ1-6; D gene ambiguous. The V and J ends lost 0 bases and 7 bases respectively, with 7 bases between them. CDR3 length equals 14 residues. Germline CDR1 SGHAT, CDR2 FQNNGV. In nucleotides, the CDR3 is TGTGCCAGCAGCTTAGACTGGGCCAATTCACCCCTCCACTTT. As protein: CASSLDWANSPLHF.